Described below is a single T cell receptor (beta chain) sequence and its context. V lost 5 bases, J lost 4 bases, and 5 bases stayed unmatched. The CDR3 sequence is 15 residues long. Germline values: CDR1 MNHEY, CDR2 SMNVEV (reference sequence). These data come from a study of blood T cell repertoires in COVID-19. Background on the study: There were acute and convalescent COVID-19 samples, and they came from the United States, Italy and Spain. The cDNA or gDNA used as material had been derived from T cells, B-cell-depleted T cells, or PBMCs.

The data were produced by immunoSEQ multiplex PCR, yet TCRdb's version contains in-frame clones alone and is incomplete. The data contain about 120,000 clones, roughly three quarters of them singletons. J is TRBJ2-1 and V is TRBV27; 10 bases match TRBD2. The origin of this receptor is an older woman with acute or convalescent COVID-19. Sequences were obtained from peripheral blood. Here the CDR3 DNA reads TGTGCCAGCAGTCCAACTAGCGGGACATACAATGAGCAGTTCTTC. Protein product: CASSPTSGTYNEQFF.